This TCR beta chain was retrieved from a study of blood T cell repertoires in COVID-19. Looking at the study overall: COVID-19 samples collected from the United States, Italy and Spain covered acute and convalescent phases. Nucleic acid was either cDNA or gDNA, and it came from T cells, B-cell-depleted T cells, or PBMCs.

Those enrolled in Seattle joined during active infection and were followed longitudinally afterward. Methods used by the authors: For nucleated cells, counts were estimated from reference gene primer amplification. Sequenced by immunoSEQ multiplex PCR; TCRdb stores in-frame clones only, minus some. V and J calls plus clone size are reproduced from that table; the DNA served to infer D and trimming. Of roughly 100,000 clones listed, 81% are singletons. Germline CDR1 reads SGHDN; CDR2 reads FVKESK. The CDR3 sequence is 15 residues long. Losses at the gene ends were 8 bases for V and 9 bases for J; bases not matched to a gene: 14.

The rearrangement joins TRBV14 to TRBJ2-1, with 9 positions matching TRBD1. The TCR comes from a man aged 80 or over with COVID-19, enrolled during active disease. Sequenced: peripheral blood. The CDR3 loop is CASGPISGTGIEQFF. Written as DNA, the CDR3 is TGTGCCAGCGGTCCTATTTCCGGGACAGGGATTGAGCAGTTCTTC.